The clone carrying this T cell receptor beta chain occurred once. Its target is unknown. The V gene lost 7 bases and the J gene lost 0 bases, with 10 bases spanning the gap. CDR1 is SQVTM and CDR2 is ANQGSEA in the germline V gene. The CDR3 contains 13 residues. The study ran its PCR with 60 Vbeta and 13 Jbeta primers. This table comes from immunoSEQ multiplex PCR, and its TCRdb copy is limited to in-frame clones, with some not included. The table lists 200,000 to 250,000 clones, roughly 80% of them singletons, with around 1.7% in the top ten. This record belongs to a study of cytomegalovirus exposure and HLA in healthy donors. Study-wide results and limits: Reportedly, a later analysis found an Asian-associated ancestry cluster had fewer N-insertions than the approximately 600-donor mean. Despite most TCR sequences being rare, some public TCRs occurred in many donors.

The gene calls are TRBV29-1 and TRBJ1-5; the D gene is possibly TRBD1 (6 bases). Sequencing used PBMCs. This sequence was found in a man aged 50 to 59 in good health and CMV-seronegative. CDR3 bases: TGCAGCGGACAGGAGGATAGCAATCAGCCCCAGCATTTT. Protein product: CSGQEDSNQPQHF.